What follows are 16 T cell receptor beta chains derived from one specimen sequenced in a study of control samples from healthy donors and cancer patients. The protocol was immunoSEQ multiplex PCR, while the TCRdb copy is restricted to in-frame clones and leaves out a portion. The data contain about 140,000 clones, 91% of them singletons. Sequenced input: blood. Every receptor here comes from a young man in good health.

The genes are TRBV9 and TRBJ2-7; a possible D gene is TRBD2 (5 bases). CDR1 and CDR2 (germline): SGDLS, YYNGEE. CDR3 size: 15 residues. Trimming pared 0 bases from V and 2 bases from J, leaving 12 bases between. The DNA for the CDR3 is TGTGCCAGCAGCGTAGAGGCAGGACTGACCTACGAGCAGTACTTC. Protein sequence: CASSVEAGLTYEQYF.

The rearrangement joins TRBV5-1 to TRBJ2-5, with D perhaps TRBD1 (6 bases). Trimming shortened V by 2 bases and J by 5 bases, and 10 bases separated the two germline ends. Per the germline V gene, CDR1 is SGHRS and CDR2 is YFSETQ. The CDR3 has 13 amino acids. This CDR3 reads CASSFPDRETQYF. CDR3 sequence (DNA): TGCGCCAGCAGCTTTCCCGACAGGGAGACCCAGTACTTC.

This CDR3 is CASTDGHGTNEKLFF. CDR3 DNA: TGTGCCAGCACCGACGGCCATGGGACTAATGAAAAACTGTTTTTT. The V gene is TRBV7-9, the J gene TRBJ1-4; D is uncertain. From germline, CDR1 is SEHNR and CDR2 FQNEAQ (reference sequence). The CDR3 has 15 residues. The V end was cut by 7 bases, the J end by 2 bases, with 14 bases between.

The chain joins TRBV30 to TRBJ2-7, with 7 bases matching TRBD2. In germline, CDR1 is GTSNPN, CDR2 SVGIG (reference sequence). The CDR3 sequence is 14 residues long. V lost 0 bases and J lost 4; bases outside the gene matches: 6. CDR3 residues: CAWSVGGSGYEQYF. The CDR3 DNA reads TGTGCCTGGAGTGTGGGAGGGTCGGGGTACGAGCAGTACTTC.

As DNA, the CDR3 is TGTGCCAGCAGCTTGGCGACCAACTCCTACGAGCAGTACTTC. It specifies CASSLATNSYEQYF. The chain has TRBV7-2 and TRBJ2-7; D is undetermined. Germline lookup yields CDR1 SGHTA and CDR2 FQGNSA. V dropped 3 bases and J dropped 0 bases, with 9 bases sitting between them. The CDR3 consists of 14 residues. The full variable domain, with the rest looked up from reference TRBV7-2 and TRBJ2-7, is GAGVSQSPSNKVTEKGKDVELRCDPISGHTALYWYRQSLGQGLEFLIYFQGNSAPDKSGLPSDRFSAERTGGSVSTLTIQRTQQEDSAVYLCASSLATNSYEQYFGPGTRLTVT.

This chain uses TRBV19 with TRBJ2-4, with D perhaps matching TRBD1 (6 bases). CDR3 size: 14 residues. Germline V gene data show CDR1 as LNHDA and CDR2 as SQIVND (reference sequence). V shed 4 bases and J shed 6 bases, with 13 bases lying between them. DNA for the CDR3: TGTGCCAGTAGTACCGGGACAAGAGGAAACATTCAGTACTTC. It specifies CASSTGTRGNIQYF.

The V call is TRBV24-1, the J call TRBJ1-2; possible D gene TRBD1, 5 bases. Trimming took off 0 bases at V and 3 bases at J, with 13 bases between the two ends. This CDR3 contains 16 residues. CDR1 is KGHDR, CDR2 SFDVKD, per germline. The CDR3 reads CATSDLSGHLDYGYTF. DNA of the CDR3: TGTGCCACCAGTGATTTGAGCGGACACCTCGACTATGGCTACACCTTC.

The CDR3 protein is CASSGQGKGDTIYF. The CDR3 DNA sequence: TGTGCCAGCAGTGGACAGGGGAAGGGGGACACCATATATTTT. The genes are TRBV2 and TRBJ1-3; 8 positions agree with TRBD1. V lost 4 bases to trimming and J lost 8 bases; unmatched junction nucleotides: 7. CDR1 is SNHLY, CDR2 FYNNEI, per germline. The CDR3 sequence is 14 residues long.

The gene calls are TRBV12-3 or TRBV12-4 and TRBJ1-4, with no clear D. CDR3 size: 13 residues. Trimming removed 3 bases from V and 6 bases from J, with 8 bases in between. DNA of the CDR3: TGTGCCAGCAGTTTTGGAGGGTATGAAAAACTGTTTTTT. This codes for CASSFGGYEKLFF.

This clone was counted a single time. The genes are TRBV5-1 and TRBJ2-2; 8 nucleotides match TRBD1. The CDR3 contains 15 residues. The V gene end was trimmed by 4 bases and the J gene end by 7 bases; junction bases not matched to a gene: 9. Germline values: CDR1 SGHRS, CDR2 YFSETQ. The CDR3 loop reads CASSPGQGQNGELFF. Here the CDR3 DNA reads TGCGCCAGCAGCCCCGGACAGGGACAGAACGGGGAGCTGTTTTTT.

This chain links TRBV21-1 with TRBJ2-6. TRBV21-1 is given as a pseudogene. The CDR3 runs to 18 residues. This chain's CDR3 is CASSNGARTVSGANVLTF. CDR3 sequence (DNA): TGTGCCAGCAGCAATGGTGCAAGGACCGTATCTGGGGCCAACGTCCTGACTTTC.

The gene calls are TRBV4-2 and TRBJ2-1, with D perhaps TRBD1 (5 bases). The CDR3 spans 16 residues. The V and J ends lost 2 bases and 3 bases respectively, with 14 bases between them. CDR1 LGHNA and CDR2 YNFKEQ come from the germline V gene. CDR3 region: CASSQRGDRVYNEQFF. Here the CDR3 DNA reads TGTGCCAGCAGCCAAAGGGGTGACAGAGTCTACAATGAGCAGTTCTTC.

The V gene is TRBV5-1, the J gene TRBJ1-2, with TRBD1 matching 7 bases. J gave up 4 bases and V 0 bases, and 6 bases lay outside the gene matches. The CDR3 is made up of 15 amino acids. Germline assignment: CDR1 SGHRS and CDR2 YFSETQ. The chain's CDR3 is CASSLAWTGLYGYTF. The DNA for the CDR3 is TGCGCCAGCAGCTTGGCATGGACAGGTCTCTATGGCTACACCTTC.

This clone showed up just once. The chain links TRBV15 to TRBJ2-3, with D perhaps matching TRBD2 (5 bases). The CDR3 covers 14 residues. V dropped 2 bases and J dropped 4 bases, with 10 bases sitting between them. The germline V gene has CDR1 LNHNV and CDR2 YYDKDF (reference sequence). The CDR3 sequence: CATSRLLGPDTQYF. The CDR3 bases are TGTGCCACCAGCAGACTACTAGGCCCAGATACGCAGTATTTT. The variable domain in full, completed from reference TRBV15 and TRBJ2-3, reads DAMVIQNPRYQVTQFGKPVTLSCSQTLNHNVMYWYQQKSSQAPKLLFHYYDKDFNNEADTPDNFQSRRPNTSFCFLDIRSPGLGDTAMYLCATSRLLGPDTQYFGPGTRLTVL.

The CDR3 coding sequence is TGTGCCAGTAGTTTTGAACTGGGACAGGGGGCGAGCAATCAGCCCCAGCATTTT. Its protein is CASSFELGQGASNQPQHF. The rearrangement uses TRBV19 and TRBJ1-5; 12 nucleotides align to TRBD1. Per the germline V gene, CDR1 is LNHDA and CDR2 is SQIVND (reference sequence). The CDR3 loop spans 18 amino acids. Trimming took 5 bases from V and 1 from J; bases not matched to a gene: 9.

With regard to this clone: The same CDR3 arises from other DNA sequences in this sample as well. This chain joins TRBV7-9 and TRBJ2-1; 7 bases line up with TRBD1. CDR3 length equals 15 residues. Germline loops: CDR1 SEHNR, CDR2 FQNEAQ (reference sequence). J gave up 2 bases and V 1 base, and 2 bases lay outside the gene matches. In DNA form, the CDR3 reads TGTGCCAGCAGCTTAGGGCAGGGGGCCTACAATGAGCAGTTCTTC. Translated, it gives CASSLGQGAYNEQFF. Full variable domain (remainder filled in from reference TRBV7-9 and TRBJ2-1): DTGVSQNPRHKITKRGQNVTFRCDPISEHNRLYWYRQTLGQGPEFLTYFQNEAQLEKSRLLSDRFSAERPKGSFSTLEIQRTEQGDSAMYLCASSLGQGAYNEQFFGPGTRLTVL.